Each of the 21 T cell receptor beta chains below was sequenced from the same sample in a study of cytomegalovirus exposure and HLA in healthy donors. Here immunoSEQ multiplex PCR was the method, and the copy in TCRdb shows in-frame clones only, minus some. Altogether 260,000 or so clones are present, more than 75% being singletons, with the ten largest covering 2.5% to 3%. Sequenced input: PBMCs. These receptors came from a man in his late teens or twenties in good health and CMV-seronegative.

The CDR3 loop reads CASSFGQAGGTYEQYF. Written as DNA, the CDR3 is TGTGCCAGCAGCTTCGGCCAAGCGGGAGGGACCTACGAGCAGTACTTC. The chain combines TRBV7-6 with TRBJ2-7; 10 nucleotides agree with TRBD2. CDR3 length equals 16 residues. The germline V gene has CDR1 SGHVS and CDR2 FNYEAQ. Losses at the gene ends were 3 bases for V and 2 bases for J; bases not matched to a gene: 7.

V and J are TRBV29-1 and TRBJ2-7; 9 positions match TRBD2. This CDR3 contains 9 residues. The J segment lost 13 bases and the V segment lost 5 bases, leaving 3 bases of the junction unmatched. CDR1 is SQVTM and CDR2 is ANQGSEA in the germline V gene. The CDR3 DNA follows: TGCAGCGTTCGGACTAGCGCCTACTTC. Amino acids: CSVRTSAYF.

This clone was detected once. For the CDR3, the DNA is TGTGCCACCAGCAGAGATTCCGGACACGTCGACGAGCAGTACTTC. Translating it yields CATSRDSGHVDEQYF. The chain carries TRBV15 and TRBJ2-7, with a tentative D call TRBD1 (5 bases). Germline assignment: CDR1 LNHNV and CDR2 YYDKDF (reference sequence). The length of the CDR3 is 15 residues. Trimming cost V 0 bases and J 5 bases, with 14 bases left between them.

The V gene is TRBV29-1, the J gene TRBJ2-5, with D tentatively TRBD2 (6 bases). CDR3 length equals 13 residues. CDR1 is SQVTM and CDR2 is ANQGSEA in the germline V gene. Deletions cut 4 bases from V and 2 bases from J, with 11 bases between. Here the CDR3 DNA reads TGCAGCGTTGGGAGGGAACCACAAGAGACCCAGTACTTC. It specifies CSVGREPQETQYF.

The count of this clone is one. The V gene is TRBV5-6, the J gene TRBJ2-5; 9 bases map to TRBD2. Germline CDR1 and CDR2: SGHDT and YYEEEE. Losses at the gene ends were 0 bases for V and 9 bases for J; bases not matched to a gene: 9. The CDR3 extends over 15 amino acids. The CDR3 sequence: CASSLDVAGATAQYF. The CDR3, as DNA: TGTGCCAGCAGCTTGGATGTAGCGGGGGCCACAGCCCAGTACTTC. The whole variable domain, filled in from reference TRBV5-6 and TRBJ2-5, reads DAGVTQSPTHLIKTRGQQVTLRCSPKSGHDTVSWYQQALGQGPQFIFQYYEEEERQRGNFPDRFSGHQFPNYSSELNVNALLLGDSALYLCASSLDVAGATAQYFGPGTRLLVL.

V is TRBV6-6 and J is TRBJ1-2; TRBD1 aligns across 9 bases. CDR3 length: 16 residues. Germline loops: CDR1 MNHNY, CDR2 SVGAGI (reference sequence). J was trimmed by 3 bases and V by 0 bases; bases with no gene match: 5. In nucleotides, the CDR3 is TGTGCCAGCAGTTACTCTAGGGACAGGGAGGACTATGGCTACACCTTC. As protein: CASSYSRDREDYGYTF.

The CDR3 region is CASSQQPGLAGGRPLQETQYF. CDR3 coding DNA: TGCGCCAGCAGCCAACAACCGGGACTAGCGGGAGGGCGACCCCTTCAAGAGACCCAGTACTTC. The rearrangement links TRBV4-1 to TRBJ2-5, with TRBD2 identical over 16 bases. This CDR3 is built from 21 residues. CDR1 and CDR2 (germline): MGHRA, YSYEKL. V lost 2 bases to trimming and J lost 2 bases; unmatched junction nucleotides: 14.

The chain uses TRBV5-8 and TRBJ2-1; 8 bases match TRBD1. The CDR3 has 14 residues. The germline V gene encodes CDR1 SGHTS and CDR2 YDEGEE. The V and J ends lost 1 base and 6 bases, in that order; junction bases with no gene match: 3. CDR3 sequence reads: CASSLTGGGNEQFF. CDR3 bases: TGTGCCAGCAGCTTGACAGGGGGAGGCAATGAGCAGTTCTTC.

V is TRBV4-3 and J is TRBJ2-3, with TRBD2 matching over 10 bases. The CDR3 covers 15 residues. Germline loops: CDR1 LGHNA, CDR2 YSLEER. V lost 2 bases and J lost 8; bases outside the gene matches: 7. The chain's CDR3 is CASSQISGGSGTQYF. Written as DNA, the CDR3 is TGCGCCAGCAGCCAAATTAGCGGGGGGTCGGGTACGCAGTATTTT.

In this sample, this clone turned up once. The CDR3 sequence: CAISEIGTYEQYF. CDR3 in DNA: TGTGCCATCAGTGAAATAGGGACTTACGAGCAGTACTTC. The chain carries TRBV10-3 and TRBJ2-7; perhaps TRBD2 as D (6 bases). Germline V gene lookup returns CDR1 ENHRY and CDR2 SYGVKD. V gave up 3 bases and J gave up 4 bases, with 10 bases separating them. CDR3 length: 13 amino acids.

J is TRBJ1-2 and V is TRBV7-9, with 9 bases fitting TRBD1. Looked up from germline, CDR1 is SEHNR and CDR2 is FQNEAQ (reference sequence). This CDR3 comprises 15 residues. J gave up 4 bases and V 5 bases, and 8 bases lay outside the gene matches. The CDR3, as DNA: TGTGCCAGCAGCCCCCGGACAGGGGCGATCTATGGCTACACCTTC. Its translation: CASSPRTGAIYGYTF.

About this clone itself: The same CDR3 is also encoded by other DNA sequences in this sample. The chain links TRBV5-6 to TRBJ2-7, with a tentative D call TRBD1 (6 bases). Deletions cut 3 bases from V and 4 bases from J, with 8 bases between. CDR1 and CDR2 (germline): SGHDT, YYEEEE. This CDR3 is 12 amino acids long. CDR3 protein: CASSSTGYEQYF. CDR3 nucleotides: TGTGCCAGCAGCTCAACAGGGTACGAGCAGTACTTC.

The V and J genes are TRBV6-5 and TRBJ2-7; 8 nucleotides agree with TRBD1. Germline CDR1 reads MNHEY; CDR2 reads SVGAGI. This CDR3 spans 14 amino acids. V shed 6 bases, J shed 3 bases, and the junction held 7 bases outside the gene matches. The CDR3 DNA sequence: TGTGCCAGCAGGCGGGGACAGGTGAGCTACGAGCAGTACTTC. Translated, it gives CASRRGQVSYEQYF.

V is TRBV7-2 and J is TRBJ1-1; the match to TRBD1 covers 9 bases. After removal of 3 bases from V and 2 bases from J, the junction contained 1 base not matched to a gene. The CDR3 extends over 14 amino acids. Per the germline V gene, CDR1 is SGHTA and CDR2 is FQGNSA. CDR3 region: CASSLGQGNTEAFF. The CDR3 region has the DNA TGTGCCAGCAGCTTGGGACAGGGAAACACTGAAGCTTTCTTT.

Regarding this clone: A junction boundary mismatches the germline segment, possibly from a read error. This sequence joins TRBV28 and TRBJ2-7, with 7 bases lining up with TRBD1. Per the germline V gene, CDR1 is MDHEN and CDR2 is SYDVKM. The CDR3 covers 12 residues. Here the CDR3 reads CASSLDDRAANF. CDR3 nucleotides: TGTGCCAGCAGTTTAGATGACAGGGCCGCGAACTTC.

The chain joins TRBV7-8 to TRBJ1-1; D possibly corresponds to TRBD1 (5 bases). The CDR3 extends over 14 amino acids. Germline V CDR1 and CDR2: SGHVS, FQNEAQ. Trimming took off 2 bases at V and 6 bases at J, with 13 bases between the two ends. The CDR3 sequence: CASSLSQGWAEAFF. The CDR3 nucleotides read TGTGCCAGCAGCTTATCCCAGGGCTGGGCTGAAGCTTTCTTT. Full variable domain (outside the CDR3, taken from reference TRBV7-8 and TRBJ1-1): GAGVSQSPRYKVAKRGQDVALRCDPISGHVSLFWYQQALGQGPEFLTYFQNEAQLDKSGLPSDRFFAERPEGSVSTLKIQRTQQEDSAVYLCASSLSQGWAEAFFGQGTRLTVV.

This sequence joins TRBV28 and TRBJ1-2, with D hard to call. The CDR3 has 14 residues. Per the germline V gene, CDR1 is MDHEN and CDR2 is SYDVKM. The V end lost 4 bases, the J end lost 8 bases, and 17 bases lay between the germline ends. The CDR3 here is CASSSRSRGGGYTF. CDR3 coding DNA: TGTGCCAGCAGTTCGAGGTCCCGTGGTGGGGGCTACACCTTC.

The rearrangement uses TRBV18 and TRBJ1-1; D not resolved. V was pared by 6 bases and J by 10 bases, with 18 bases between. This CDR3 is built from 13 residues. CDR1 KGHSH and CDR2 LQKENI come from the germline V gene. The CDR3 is CASSAGGPWGAFF. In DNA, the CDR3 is TGTGCCAGCTCCGCGGGCGGACCCTGGGGAGCTTTCTTT.

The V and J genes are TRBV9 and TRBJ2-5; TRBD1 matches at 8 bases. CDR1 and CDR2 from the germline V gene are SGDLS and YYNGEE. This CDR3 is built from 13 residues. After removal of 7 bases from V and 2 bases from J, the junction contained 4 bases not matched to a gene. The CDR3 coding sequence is TGTGCCAGCGGGACAGGACTGCAAGAGACCCAGTACTTC. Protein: CASGTGLQETQYF.

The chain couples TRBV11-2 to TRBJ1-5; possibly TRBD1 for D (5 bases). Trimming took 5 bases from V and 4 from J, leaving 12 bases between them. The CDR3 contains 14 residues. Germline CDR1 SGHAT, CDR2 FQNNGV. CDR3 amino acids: CASSIGGHNQPQHF. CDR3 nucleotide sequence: TGTGCCAGCAGCATCGGGGGTCATAATCAGCCCCAGCATTTT. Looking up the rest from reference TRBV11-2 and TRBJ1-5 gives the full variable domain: EAGVAQSPRYKIIEKRQSVAFWCNPISGHATLYWYQQILGQGPKLLIQFQNNGVVDDSQLPKDRFSAERLKGVDSTLKIQPAKLEDSAVYLCASSIGGHNQPQHFGDGTRLSIL.

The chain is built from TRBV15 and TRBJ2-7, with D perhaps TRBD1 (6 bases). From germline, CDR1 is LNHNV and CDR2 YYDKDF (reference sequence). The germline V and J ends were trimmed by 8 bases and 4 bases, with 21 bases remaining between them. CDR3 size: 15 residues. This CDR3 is CATSKLGQTGYEQYF. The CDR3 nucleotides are TGTGCCACCTCTAAACTAGGACAGACGGGATACGAGCAGTACTTC. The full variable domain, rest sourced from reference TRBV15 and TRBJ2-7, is DAMVIQNPRYQVTQFGKPVTLSCSQTLNHNVMYWYQQKSSQAPKLLFHYYDKDFNNEADTPDNFQSRRPNTSFCFLDIRSPGLGDTAMYLCATSKLGQTGYEQYFGPGTRLTVT.